Following are 20 T cell receptor beta chains from one sample sequenced in a study of cytomegalovirus exposure and HLA in healthy donors. Primers for the PCR totalled 60 Vbeta and 13 Jbeta. Data came from immunoSEQ multiplex PCR; TCRdb stores just in-frame clones and leaves some out. Of approximately 160,000 clones detected, around 86% appear once; the ten largest clones hold 1.9%. What was sequenced was PBMCs. These receptors all stem from a human donor in good health.

The genes are TRBV5-1 and TRBJ2-3, with 8 bases matching TRBD1. The CDR3 is 15 amino acids. J lost 4 bases, V lost 1 base, and 5 bases had no gene match. From germline, CDR1 is SGHRS and CDR2 YFSETQ. The CDR3 region has the DNA TGCGCCAGCAGCTTGAGGACAGGGTTAGCAGATACGCAGTATTTT. Translation gives CASSLRTGLADTQYF. Full variable domain (missing parts from reference TRBV5-1 and TRBJ2-3): KAGVTQTPRYLIKTRGQQVTLSCSPISGHRSVSWYQQTPGQGLQFLFEYFSETQRNKGNFPGRFSGRQFSNSRSEMNVSTLELGDSALYLCASSLRTGLADTQYFGPGTRLTVL.

This clone was found once. The rearrangement links TRBV6-7 to TRBJ1-2; perhaps TRBD1 as D (6 bases). TRBV6-7 is flagged as an ORF with uncertain function. CDR3 size: 13 residues. V was pared by 5 bases and J by 3 bases, with 10 bases between. In nucleotides, the CDR3 is TGTGCCAGCAGTCCTAGGGGGTACTATGGCTACACCTTC. This translates into CASSPRGYYGYTF.

As DNA, the CDR3 is TGTGCCAGCAGCATGACTAGCGGGGGGGCCTTTTGGAATGAGCAGTTCTTC. Its translation: CASSMTSGGAFWNEQFF. The genes are TRBV7-8 and TRBJ2-1, with 14 bases aligning to TRBD2. Germline V lookup: CDR1 SGHVS, CDR2 FQNEAQ. CDR3 size: 17 residues. V lost 5 bases and J lost 7; bases outside the gene matches: 10.

This clone was seen only once. This chain uses TRBV11-3 with TRBJ1-2; D not certain. Germline CDR1 is SGHNT and CDR2 is YENEEA. V was shortened by 1 base and J by 8 bases, with 23 bases between the two germline ends. This CDR3 has 17 amino acids. The CDR3 DNA reads as TGTGCCAGCAGCTTAGGAGGAGGTGACCGGGCCAGAGGAGGCTACACCTTC. Translated: CASSLGGGDRARGGYTF.

This clone was detected only once. The J gene is TRBJ1-3, the V gene TRBV23-1, with 7 nucleotides matching TRBD1. TRBV23-1 is labeled an ORF, and its function is uncertain. Unmatched junction bases numbered 18, after V lost 3 bases and J lost 7 bases. The CDR3 contains 18 residues. In DNA, the CDR3 is TGCGCCAGCAGTCACCCACCCAACAGGGGAAGAGTCGGGAACACCATATATTTT. Amino acids: CASSHPPNRGRVGNTIYF.

V gene TRBV7-6 combines with J gene TRBJ1-6, with D maybe TRBD1 (6 bases). CDR3 length equals 15 residues. Germline V gene lookup returns CDR1 SGHVS and CDR2 FNYEAQ. V was pared by 2 bases and J by 9 bases, with 14 bases between. The CDR3 spells CASSLSTGTRSPLHF. The CDR3 region has the DNA TGTGCCAGCAGCTTATCGACAGGTACTCGTTCACCCCTCCACTTT.

The V and J genes are TRBV19 and TRBJ2-3, with 9 bases identical to TRBD2. The CDR3 covers 16 residues. Germline loops: CDR1 LNHDA, CDR2 SQIVND (reference sequence). V was clipped by 1 base and J by 4 bases; unmatched bases: 6. The CDR3 coding sequence is TGTGCCAGTAGTATAGTCAGCGGGGGGCCATCAGATACGCAGTATTTT. It encodes CASSIVSGGPSDTQYF.

The V and J genes are TRBV7-2 and TRBJ2-3, with 8 bases aligning to TRBD1. V dropped 5 bases and J dropped 3; count of bases not matched to a gene: 4. CDR1 and CDR2 (germline): SGHTA, FQGNSA. The CDR3 has 14 amino acids. The chain's CDR3 is CASSDRGRTDTQYF. CDR3 sequence (DNA): TGTGCCAGCAGCGACAGGGGCAGGACAGATACGCAGTATTTT. Together with reference TRBV7-2 and TRBJ2-3, the CDR3 gives the full variable domain: GAGVSQSPSNKVTEKGKDVELRCDPISGHTALYWYRQSLGQGLEFLIYFQGNSAPDKSGLPSDRFSAERTGGSVSTLTIQRTQQEDSAVYLCASSDRGRTDTQYFGPGTRLTVL.

The rearrangement joins TRBV7-8 to TRBJ2-3; weak D call: TRBD2 (6 bases). This CDR3 comprises 15 residues. The V end was cut by 5 bases, the J end by 3 bases, with 15 bases between. In germline, CDR1 is SGHVS, CDR2 FQNEAQ. The CDR3 spells CASSPEAGRTDTQYF. Here the CDR3 DNA reads TGTGCCAGCAGCCCCGAGGCGGGGAGGACAGATACGCAGTATTTT. Full variable domain (missing parts from reference TRBV7-8 and TRBJ2-3): GAGVSQSPRYKVAKRGQDVALRCDPISGHVSLFWYQQALGQGPEFLTYFQNEAQLDKSGLPSDRFFAERPEGSVSTLKIQRTQQEDSAVYLCASSPEAGRTDTQYFGPGTRLTVL.

The chain joins TRBV7-6 to TRBJ2-2, with D possibly TRBD1 on 6 matching bases. This CDR3 is 15 amino acids long. Per the germline V gene, CDR1 is SGHVS and CDR2 is FNYEAQ. The V end was cut by 4 bases, the J end by 3 bases, with 12 bases between. This CDR3 reads CASSSPYRDTGELFF. For the CDR3, the DNA is TGTGCCAGCAGCTCTCCTTACAGGGACACCGGGGAGCTGTTTTTT.

The gene calls are TRBV7-9 and TRBJ2-1; 11 nucleotides agree with TRBD1. The CDR3 is 16 residues long. The V and J ends lost 5 bases and 10 bases, in that order; junction bases with no gene match: 13. CDR1 and CDR2 (germline): SEHNR, FQNEAQ (reference sequence). DNA of the CDR3: TGTGCCAGCAGCCCCTGGACAGGGGGCAGCTTCGGGGAGCAGTTCTTC. Amino acids: CASSPWTGGSFGEQFF.

V and J are TRBV5-1 and TRBJ2-5; a weak D match, TRBD2 (6 bases). Germline lookup yields CDR1 SGHRS and CDR2 YFSETQ. The CDR3 has 17 amino acids. Between the trimmed V and J ends, which lost 4 bases and 0 bases, there was a span of 19 bases. DNA for the CDR3: TGCGCCAGCAGCGCTGGACTACAATTAAAGTACCAAGAGACCCAGTACTTC. As protein: CASSAGLQLKYQETQYF.

This clone has only a few counts. The chain has TRBV5-1 and TRBJ2-5, with 7 bases aligning to TRBD2. This CDR3 is 16 amino acids long. The V gene's germline CDR1 is SGHRS and CDR2 YFSETQ. Trimming took 0 bases from V and 5 from J; bases not matched to a gene: 10. CDR3 sequence: CASSLGGLAGGETQYF. For the CDR3, the DNA is TGCGCCAGCAGCTTGGGGGGATTAGCGGGCGGTGAGACCCAGTACTTC.

The chain employs TRBV19 and TRBJ2-5, with D possibly being TRBD2 (5 bases). Judging by the DNA end, TRBJ2-7 fits better; the J call may be wrong. The CDR3 is made up of 13 amino acids. CDR1 and CDR2 from the germline V gene are LNHDA and SQIVND (reference sequence). The CDR3 reads CASRGREMYEQYF. CDR3 bases: TGTGCCAGTAGGGGCCGGGAAATGTACGAGCAGTACTTC.

The rearrangement joins TRBV29-1 to TRBJ2-3, with 8 nucleotides matching TRBD1. Germline V gives CDR1 SQVTM, CDR2 ANQGSEA. Germline trimming cut 5 bases from V and 4 bases from J; bases unmatched to any gene: 11. The CDR3 covers 15 residues. The CDR3 DNA follows: TGCAGCGTTAGGACAGGGCTATTAATTTCAGATACGCAGTATTTT. Its protein is CSVRTGLLISDTQYF.

This clone is a singleton in its sample. J is TRBJ2-7 and V is TRBV28; the D gene is possibly TRBD2 (6 bases). The CDR3 extends over 13 amino acids. The germline V and J ends were trimmed by 11 bases and 6 bases, with 20 bases remaining between them. From germline, CDR1 is MDHEN and CDR2 SYDVKM. CDR3 residues: CACSEGLVGEQYF. In nucleotides, the CDR3 is TGTGCCTGCTCGGAGGGGCTGGTGGGCGAGCAGTACTTC.

This chain joins TRBV29-1 and TRBJ1-1, with D possibly being TRBD1 (5 bases). V was clipped by 0 bases and J by 3 bases, with 8 bases between them. This CDR3 is built from 13 residues. Germline V CDR1 and CDR2: SQVTM, ANQGSEA. CDR3 coding DNA: TGCAGCGTTGAAGAGGGGGGGTACACTGAAGCTTTCTTT. Protein: CSVEEGGYTEAFF.

This clone was recorded a few times. CDR3: CASSGSGANVLTF. Here the CDR3 DNA reads TGTGCCAGCAGCGGCTCTGGGGCCAACGTCCTGACTTTC. The V and J genes are TRBV6-4 and TRBJ2-6; D gene ambiguous. Trimming took 6 bases from V and 0 from J, leaving 3 bases between them. This CDR3 has 13 residues. Germline assignment: CDR1 MRHNA and CDR2 SNTAGT.

The rearrangement links TRBV7-9 to TRBJ1-1, with TRBD1 matching over 10 bases. Germline CDR1 is SEHNR and CDR2 is FQNEAQ (reference sequence). Trimming took 5 bases from V and 5 from J; bases not matched to a gene: 5. The CDR3 is 14 residues long. CDR3 DNA: TGTGCCAGCAGCGAGGGACAGGGGTATACTGAAGCTTTCTTT. Protein product: CASSEGQGYTEAFF.

The chain joins TRBV7-6 to TRBJ2-3; TRBD2 is a possible D gene (5 bases). Germline values: CDR1 SGHVS, CDR2 FNYEAQ. The CDR3 length is 16 residues. Trimming took 1 base from V and 4 from J, leaving 15 bases between them. CDR3 region: CASSLVREYSPDTQYF. The CDR3 DNA sequence: TGTGCCAGCAGCTTAGTTAGGGAGTATAGCCCAGATACGCAGTATTTT. The full variable domain, in which reference TRBV7-6 and TRBJ2-3 provide the parts outside the CDR3, is GAGVSQSPRYKVTKRGQDVALRCDPISGHVSLYWYRQALGQGPEFLTYFNYEAQQDKSGLPNDRFSAERPEGSISTLTIQRTEQRDSAMYRCASSLVREYSPDTQYFGPGTRLTVL.